What follows describes a single TCR beta chain. Its antigen is unknown. The data are from a study of shared clonotypes between healthy human individuals. Data came from immunoSEQ multiplex PCR; TCRdb stores just in-frame clones and leaves some out. In the table there are hundreds of thousands of clones, 85% to 95% of which are singletons. Study results and caveats: Researchers sampled only blood; tissue repertoires likely differ. Rarefaction indicated that sorted-subset sequencing remained incomplete although depth was large.

With 6 bases clipped from V and 3 bases from J, the junction kept 8 bases outside the gene matches. Per the germline V gene, CDR1 is MNHEY and CDR2 is SMNVEV (reference sequence). CDR3 length: 16 residues. Naive CD8 cells comprised CD45RO-negative, CCR7-positively selected cells, excluding terminally differentiated effector memory CD45RA+ cells. This TCR was sampled from a young man in good health. Sequencing was performed on naive CD8+ T cells sorted from blood. The V and J genes are TRBV27 and TRBJ2-1; 10 positions match TRBD2. CDR3 coding DNA: TGTGCCAGCAGCCCTAACGGACTAGCGGTCTACAATGAGCAGTTCTTC. Protein sequence: CASSPNGLAVYNEQFF.